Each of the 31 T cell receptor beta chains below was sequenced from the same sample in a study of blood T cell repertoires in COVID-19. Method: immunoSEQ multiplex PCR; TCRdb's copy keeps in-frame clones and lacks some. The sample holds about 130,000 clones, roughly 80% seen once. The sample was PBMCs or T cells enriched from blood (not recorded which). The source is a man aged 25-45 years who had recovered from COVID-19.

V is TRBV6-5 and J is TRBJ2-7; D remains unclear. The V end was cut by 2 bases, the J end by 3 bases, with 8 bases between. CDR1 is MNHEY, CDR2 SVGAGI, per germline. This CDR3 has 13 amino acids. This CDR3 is CASSYELDYEQYF. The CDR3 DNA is TGTGCCAGCAGTTACGAACTCGACTACGAGCAGTACTTC.

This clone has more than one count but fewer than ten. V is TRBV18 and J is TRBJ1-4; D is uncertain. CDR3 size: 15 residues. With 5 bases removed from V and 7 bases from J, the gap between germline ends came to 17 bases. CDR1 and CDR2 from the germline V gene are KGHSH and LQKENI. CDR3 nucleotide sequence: TGTGCCAGCTCATCTTCCTCCGAGAGGGCTGAAAAACTGTTTTTT. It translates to CASSSSSERAEKLFF.

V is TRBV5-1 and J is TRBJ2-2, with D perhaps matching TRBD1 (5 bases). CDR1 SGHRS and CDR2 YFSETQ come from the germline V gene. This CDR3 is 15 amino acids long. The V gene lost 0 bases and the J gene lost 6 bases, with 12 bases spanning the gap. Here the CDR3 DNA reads TGCGCCAGCAGCTTGGCCTCAGGGTACCCCGGGGAGCTGTTTTTT. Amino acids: CASSLASGYPGELFF.

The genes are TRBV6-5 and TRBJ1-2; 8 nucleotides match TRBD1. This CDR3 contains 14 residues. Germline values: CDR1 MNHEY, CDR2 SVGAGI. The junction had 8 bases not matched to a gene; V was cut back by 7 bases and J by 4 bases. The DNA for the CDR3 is TGTGCCAGCACCGCGACAGGGGAGGGCTATGGCTACACCTTC. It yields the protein CASTATGEGYGYTF.

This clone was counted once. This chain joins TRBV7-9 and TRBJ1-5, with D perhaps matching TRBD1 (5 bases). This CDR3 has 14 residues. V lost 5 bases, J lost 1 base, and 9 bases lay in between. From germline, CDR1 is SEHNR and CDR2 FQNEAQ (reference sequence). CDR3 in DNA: TGTGCCAGCAGCGAGGCAGGGAGCAATCAGCCCCAGCATTTT. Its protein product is CASSEAGSNQPQHF.

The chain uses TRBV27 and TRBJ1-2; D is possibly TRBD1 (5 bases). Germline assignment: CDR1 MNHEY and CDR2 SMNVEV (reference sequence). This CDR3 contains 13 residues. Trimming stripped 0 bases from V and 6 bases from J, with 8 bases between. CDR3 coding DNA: TGTGCCAGCAGTTTATCTGGCAGGGATGGCTACACCTTC. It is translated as CASSLSGRDGYTF.

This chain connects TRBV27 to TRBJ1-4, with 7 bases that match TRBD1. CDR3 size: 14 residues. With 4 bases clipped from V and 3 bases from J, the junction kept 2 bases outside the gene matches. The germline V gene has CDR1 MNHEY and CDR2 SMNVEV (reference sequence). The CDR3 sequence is CASSSQGANEKLFF. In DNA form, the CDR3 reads TGTGCCAGCAGTTCCCAGGGGGCTAATGAAAAACTGTTTTTT. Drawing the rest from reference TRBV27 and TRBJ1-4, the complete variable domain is EAQVTQNPRYLITVTGKKLTVTCSQNMNHEYMSWYRQDPGLGLRQIYYSMNVEVTDKGDVPEGYKVSRKEKRNFPLILESPSPNQTSLYFCASSSQGANEKLFFGSGTQLSVL.

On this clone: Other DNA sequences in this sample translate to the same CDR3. CDR3 nucleotides: TGTGCCAGTAGCCCTCTAGCGGGAAACTCCTACGAGCAGTACTTC. This translates into CASSPLAGNSYEQYF. J is TRBJ2-7 and V is TRBV19, with 9 bases fitting TRBD2. The CDR3 runs to 15 residues. Trimming removed 6 bases from V and 0 bases from J; junction bases left unmatched: 6. Per the germline V gene, CDR1 is LNHDA and CDR2 is SQIVND (reference sequence). Full variable domain (missing parts from reference TRBV19 and TRBJ2-7): DGGITQSPKYLFRKEGQNVTLSCEQNLNHDAMYWYRQDPGQGLRLIYYSQIVNDFQKGDIAEGYSVSREKKESFPLTVTSAQKNPTAFYLCASSPLAGNSYEQYFGPGTRLTVT.

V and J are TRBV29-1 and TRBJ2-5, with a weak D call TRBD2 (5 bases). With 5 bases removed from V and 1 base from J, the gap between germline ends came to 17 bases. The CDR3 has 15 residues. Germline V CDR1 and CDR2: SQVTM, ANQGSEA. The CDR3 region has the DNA TGCAGCGTTTCTCGGGGTATGGGAATCCAAGAGACCCAGTACTTC. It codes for CSVSRGMGIQETQYF.

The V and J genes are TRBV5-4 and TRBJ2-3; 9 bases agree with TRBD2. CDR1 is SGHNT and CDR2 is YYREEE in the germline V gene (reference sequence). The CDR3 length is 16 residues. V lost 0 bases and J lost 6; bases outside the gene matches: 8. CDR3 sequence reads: CASSLGVAGAGDTQYF. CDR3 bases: TGTGCCAGCAGCTTGGGTGTAGCGGGGGCAGGGGATACGCAGTATTTT.

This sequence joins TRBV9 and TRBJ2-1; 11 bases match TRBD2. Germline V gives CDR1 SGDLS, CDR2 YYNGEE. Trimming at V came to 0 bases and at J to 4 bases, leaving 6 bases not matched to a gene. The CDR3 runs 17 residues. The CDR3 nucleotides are TGTGCCAGCAGCGTAGATTCTCTAGCGGGAGGATACAATGAGCAGTTCTTC. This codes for CASSVDSLAGGYNEQFF.

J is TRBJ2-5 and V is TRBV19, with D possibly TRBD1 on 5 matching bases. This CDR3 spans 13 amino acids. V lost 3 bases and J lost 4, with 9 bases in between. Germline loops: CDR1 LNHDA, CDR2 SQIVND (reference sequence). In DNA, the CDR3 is TGTGCCAGTAGTATTATGACAGCAGAGACCCAGTACTTC. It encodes CASSIMTAETQYF.

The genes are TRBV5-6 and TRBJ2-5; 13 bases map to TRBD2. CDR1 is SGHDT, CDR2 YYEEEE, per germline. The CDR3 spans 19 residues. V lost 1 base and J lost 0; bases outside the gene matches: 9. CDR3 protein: CASSLLMTSGRLYQETQYF. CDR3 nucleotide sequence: TGTGCCAGCAGCTTGCTAATGACTAGCGGGAGGTTGTACCAAGAGACCCAGTACTTC.

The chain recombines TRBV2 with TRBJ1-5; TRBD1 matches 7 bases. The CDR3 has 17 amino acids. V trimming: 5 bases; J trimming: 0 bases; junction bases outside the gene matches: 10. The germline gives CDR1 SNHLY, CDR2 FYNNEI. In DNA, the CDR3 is TGTGCCAGCAGTTACAGCCAGACAGGGAATAGCAATCAGCCCCAGCATTTT. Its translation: CASSYSQTGNSNQPQHF.

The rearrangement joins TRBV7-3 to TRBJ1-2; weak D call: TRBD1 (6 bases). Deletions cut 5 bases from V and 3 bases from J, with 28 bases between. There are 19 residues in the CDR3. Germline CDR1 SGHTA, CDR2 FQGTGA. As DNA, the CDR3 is TGTGCCAGCAGCCCCAAGCGTCACACAGGGCAGGGTGTAGACTATGGCTACACCTTC. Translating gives CASSPKRHTGQGVDYGYTF.

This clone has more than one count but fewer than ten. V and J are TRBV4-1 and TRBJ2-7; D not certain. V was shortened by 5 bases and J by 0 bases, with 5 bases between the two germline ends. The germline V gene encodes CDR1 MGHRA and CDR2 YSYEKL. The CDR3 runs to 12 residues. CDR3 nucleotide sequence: TGCGCCAGCAGCGGGCCCTCCTACGAGCAGTACTTC. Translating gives CASSGPSYEQYF.

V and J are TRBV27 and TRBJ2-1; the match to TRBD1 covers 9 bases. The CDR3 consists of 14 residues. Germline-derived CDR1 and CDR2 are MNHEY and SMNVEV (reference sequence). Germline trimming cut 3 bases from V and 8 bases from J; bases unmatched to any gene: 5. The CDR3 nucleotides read TGTGCCAGCAGTTTTGGAACAGGGGGCTATGAGCAGTTCTTC. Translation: CASSFGTGGYEQFF.

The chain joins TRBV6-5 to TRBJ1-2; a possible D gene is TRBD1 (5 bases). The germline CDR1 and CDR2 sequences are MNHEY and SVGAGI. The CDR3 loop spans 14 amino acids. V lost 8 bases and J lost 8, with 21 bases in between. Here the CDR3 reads CASGGVNLAPGYTF. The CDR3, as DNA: TGTGCCAGCGGGGGGGTGAATTTGGCCCCCGGCTACACCTTC.

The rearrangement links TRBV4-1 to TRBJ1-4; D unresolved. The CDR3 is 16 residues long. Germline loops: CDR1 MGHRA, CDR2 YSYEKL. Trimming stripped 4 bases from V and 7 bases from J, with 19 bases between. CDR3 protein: CASSPGDTEAGEKLFF. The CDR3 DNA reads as TGCGCCAGCAGCCCCGGTGACACGGAGGCGGGTGAAAAACTGTTTTTT.

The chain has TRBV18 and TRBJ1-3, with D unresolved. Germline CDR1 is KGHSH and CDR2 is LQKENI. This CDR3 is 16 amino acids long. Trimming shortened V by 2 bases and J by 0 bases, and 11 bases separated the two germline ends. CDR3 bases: TGTGCCAGCTCACCAAGGTCAGGAAACTCTGGAAACACCATATATTTT. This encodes CASSPRSGNSGNTIYF.

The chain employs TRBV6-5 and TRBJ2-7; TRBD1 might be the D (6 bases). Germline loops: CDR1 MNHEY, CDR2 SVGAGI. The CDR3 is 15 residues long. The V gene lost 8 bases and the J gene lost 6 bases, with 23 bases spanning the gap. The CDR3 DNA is TGTGCCAGCCTCCCGGGACACACCCTTGGTAGCGAGCAGTACTTC. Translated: CASLPGHTLGSEQYF.

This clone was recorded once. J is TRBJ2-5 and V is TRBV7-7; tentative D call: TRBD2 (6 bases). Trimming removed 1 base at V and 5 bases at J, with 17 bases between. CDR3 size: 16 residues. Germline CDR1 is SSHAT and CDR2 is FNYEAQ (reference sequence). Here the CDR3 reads CASSLGGLLLGETQYF. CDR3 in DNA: TGTGCCAGCAGCTTAGGCGGACTACTACTCGGGGAGACCCAGTACTTC.

CDR3 nucleotide sequence: TGTGCCAGCCAGAGGGACAGAGTAAAATTTGGCTACACCTTC. Protein sequence: CASQRDRVKFGYTF. V gene TRBV6-5 combines with J gene TRBJ1-2, with 7 bases fitting TRBD1. The length of the CDR3 is 14 residues. Looked up from germline, CDR1 is MNHEY and CDR2 is SVGAGI. J lost 7 bases, V lost 8 bases, and 13 bases had no gene match.

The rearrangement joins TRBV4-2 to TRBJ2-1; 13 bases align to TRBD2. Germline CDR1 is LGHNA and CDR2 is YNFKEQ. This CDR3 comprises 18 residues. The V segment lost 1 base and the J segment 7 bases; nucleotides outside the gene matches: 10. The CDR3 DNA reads TGTGCCAGCAGCCAAGGGGGGACTAGCGGGACCCCGGGGAATGAGCAGTTCTTC. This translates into CASSQGGTSGTPGNEQFF.

The CDR3 DNA reads as TGTGCCATCAGTGAATCGACAGTTGAAAAACTGTTTTTT. It encodes CAISESTVEKLFF. The V gene is TRBV10-3, the J gene TRBJ1-4; D perhaps matches TRBD1 (5 bases). Germline V gene sequence: CDR1 ENHRY, CDR2 SYGVKD. Deletions cut 3 bases from V and 7 bases from J, with 9 bases between. There are 13 residues in the CDR3.

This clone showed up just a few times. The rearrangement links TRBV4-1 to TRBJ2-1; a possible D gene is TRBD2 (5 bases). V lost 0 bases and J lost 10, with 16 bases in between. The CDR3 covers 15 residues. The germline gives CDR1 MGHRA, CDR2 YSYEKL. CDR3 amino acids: CASSQDQGLMGEQFF. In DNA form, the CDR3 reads TGCGCCAGCAGCCAAGATCAAGGACTGATGGGGGAGCAGTTCTTC.

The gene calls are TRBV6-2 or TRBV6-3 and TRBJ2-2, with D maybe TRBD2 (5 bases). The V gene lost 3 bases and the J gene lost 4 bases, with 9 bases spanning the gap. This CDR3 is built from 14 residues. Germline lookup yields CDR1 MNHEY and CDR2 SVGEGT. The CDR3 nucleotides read TGTGCCAGCAGTTATTTCGGGGTCACCGGGGAGCTGTTTTTT. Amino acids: CASSYFGVTGELFF.

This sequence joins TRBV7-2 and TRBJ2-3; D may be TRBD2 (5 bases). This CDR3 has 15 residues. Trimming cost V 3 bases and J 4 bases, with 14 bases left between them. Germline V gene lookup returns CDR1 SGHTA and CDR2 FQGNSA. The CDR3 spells CASSLGTGFSDTQYF. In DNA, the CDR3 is TGTGCCAGCAGCTTGGGAACGGGATTCTCAGATACGCAGTATTTT.

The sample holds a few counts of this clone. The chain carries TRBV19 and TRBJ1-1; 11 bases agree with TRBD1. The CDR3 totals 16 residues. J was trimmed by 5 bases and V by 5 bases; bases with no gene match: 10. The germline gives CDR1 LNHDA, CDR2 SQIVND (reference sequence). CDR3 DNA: TGTGCCAGTAGTTCCCGGGACAGGGGGTTATGGACTGAAGCTTTCTTT. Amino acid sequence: CASSSRDRGLWTEAFF.

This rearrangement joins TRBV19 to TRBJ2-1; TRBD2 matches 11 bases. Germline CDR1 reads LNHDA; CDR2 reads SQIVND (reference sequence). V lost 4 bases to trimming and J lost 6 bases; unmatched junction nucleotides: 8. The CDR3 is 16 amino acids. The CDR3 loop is CASSKTSGSVANEQFF. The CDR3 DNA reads TGTGCCAGTAGTAAAACTAGCGGGAGTGTGGCCAATGAGCAGTTCTTC.

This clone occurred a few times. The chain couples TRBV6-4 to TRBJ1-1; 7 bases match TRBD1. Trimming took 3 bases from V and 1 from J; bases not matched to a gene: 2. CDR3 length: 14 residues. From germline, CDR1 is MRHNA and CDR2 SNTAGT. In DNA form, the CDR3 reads TGTGCCAGCAGTGAGACAGGGTGGAACACTGAAGCTTTCTTT. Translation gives CASSETGWNTEAFF.